Shown below are 25 T cell receptor beta chains from a single sample sequenced in a study of control samples from healthy donors and cancer patients (dated by TCRdb to 2018 to 2021). To prepare the library, the immunoSEQ multiplex PCR assay was applied. Here the immuneACCESS table is served through TCRdb, limited to in-frame sequences with V and J called. Missing clones are a known gap in these copies; in checked studies unresolved V genes cover under half, and the rest lacks a known reason. In all, the sample holds 90,000 or so clones, and around 90% of those were seen once. Clones ranked in the top ten supply roughly 7.2% of the sample. The sample comprised blood. These receptors were collected from an older woman in good health.

The chain recombines TRBV11-2 with TRBJ2-5; D is unresolved. Germline V gene lookup returns CDR1 SGHAT and CDR2 FQNNGV. This CDR3 has 13 amino acids. The V and J ends lost 2 bases and 4 bases respectively, with 8 bases between them. The CDR3 region has the DNA TGTGCCAGCAGCTTAAGGGAATTAGAGACCCAGTACTTC. Protein sequence: CASSLRELETQYF. Supplemented by reference TRBV11-2 and TRBJ2-5, the full variable domain reads EAGVAQSPRYKIIEKRQSVAFWCNPISGHATLYWYQQILGQGPKLLIQFQNNGVVDDSQLPKDRFSAERLKGVDSTLKIQPAKLEDSAVYLCASSLRELETQYFGPGTRLLVL.

The chain couples TRBV4-2 to TRBJ1-4; 8 bases fit TRBD1. CDR1 LGHNA and CDR2 YNFKEQ come from the germline V gene. The CDR3 extends over 15 amino acids. V lost 5 bases, J lost 8 bases, and 10 bases stayed unmatched. The CDR3, as DNA: TGTGCCAGCAGCTCCGGGACAGGAGGGGTCGAAAAACTGTTTTTT. Translation gives CASSSGTGGVEKLFF.

The V gene is TRBV5-3, the J gene TRBJ2-5; D possibly matches TRBD1 or TRBD2 (5 bases each). Being an ORF, TRBV5-3 has a function that is uncertain. There are 12 residues in the CDR3. CDR3 sequence reads: CARPGAEETQYF. The CDR3 DNA is TGTGCTCGACCCGGGGCCGAAGAGACCCAGTACTTC.

To note about this clone: Other DNA variants within this sample encode the same CDR3. V is TRBV7-2 and J is TRBJ2-5; the match to TRBD2 covers 7 bases. This CDR3 region has 16 residues. CDR1 and CDR2 from the germline V gene are SGHTA and FQGNSA. V trimming: 6 bases; J trimming: 1 base; junction bases outside the gene matches: 11. CDR3 coding DNA: TGTGCCAGCAGTCCCCCCGGGGGACTACCCCAAGAGACCCAGTACTTC. Its translation is CASSPPGGLPQETQYF.

Points on this clone: Other DNA sequences in this specimen translate into the identical CDR3. The chain carries TRBV19 and TRBJ2-2; 9 nucleotides match TRBD1. V dropped 6 bases and J dropped 5; count of bases not matched to a gene: 13. Germline V lookup: CDR1 LNHDA, CDR2 SQIVND (reference sequence). CDR3 size: 17 residues. For the CDR3, the DNA is TGTGCCAGTAGCGCCCGACCGGGACAGGGACCAACCGGGGAGCTGTTTTTT. Translating it yields CASSARPGQGPTGELFF.

The chain joins TRBV10-1 to TRBJ1-2; TRBD1 agrees at 9 bases. Germline V gives CDR1 WNHNN, CDR2 SYGVQD (reference sequence). The J segment lost 10 bases and the V segment lost 4 bases, leaving 7 bases of the junction unmatched. This CDR3 is 13 amino acids long. This chain's CDR3 is CASSARDRVPYTF. DNA for the CDR3: TGCGCCAGCAGTGCACGGGACAGGGTCCCCTACACCTTC.

This chain connects TRBV3-1 (or the pseudogene TRBV3-2) to TRBJ1-1, with D maybe TRBD1 (5 bases). The CDR3 loop spans 16 amino acids. Germline CDR1 and CDR2: LGHDT and YNNKEL (reference sequence). V lost 2 bases, J lost 2 bases, and 15 bases lay in between. This CDR3 is CASSQTTRVGNTEAFF. The CDR3 DNA reads as TGTGCCAGCAGCCAAACTACCAGGGTTGGTAACACTGAAGCTTTCTTT.

This chain uses TRBV30 with TRBJ1-5; D is uncertain. The V and J ends lost 2 bases and 1 base respectively, with 6 bases between them. CDR1 is GTSNPN and CDR2 is SVGIG in the germline V gene (reference sequence). The CDR3 has 13 residues. The CDR3 loop is CAWSRQSNQPQHF. The DNA for the CDR3 is TGTGCCTGGAGTCGGCAAAGCAATCAGCCCCAGCATTTT.

The CDR3 coding sequence is TGTGCCAGCAAATCCCGAAGCGGGGGGGCCCACACAGATACGCAGTATTTT. As protein: CASKSRSGGAHTDTQYF. This chain links TRBV2 with TRBJ2-3; TRBD2 agrees at 10 bases. This CDR3 comprises 17 residues. Unmatched junction bases numbered 12, after V lost 7 bases and J lost 2 bases. In germline, CDR1 is SNHLY, CDR2 FYNNEI.

In this sample, this clone turned up once. The genes are TRBV14 and TRBJ1-1; weak D call: TRBD1 (5 bases). V was cut by 3 bases and J by 7 bases, with 12 bases left in between. The germline gives CDR1 SGHDN, CDR2 FVKESK. This CDR3 has 13 residues. The CDR3 DNA follows: TGTGCCAGCAGCCAGGGGTGGGGCAGTGAAGCTTTCTTT. This sequence encodes CASSQGWGSEAFF.

The rearrangement joins TRBV9 to TRBJ1-5; tentative D call: TRBD1 (5 bases). CDR3 length: 14 amino acids. Trimming removed 0 bases at V and 5 bases at J, with 9 bases between. Germline V gene sequence: CDR1 SGDLS, CDR2 YYNGEE. In nucleotides, the CDR3 is TGTGCCAGCAGCGTAGGGGGAGGGGATCAGCCCCAGCATTTT. Translation: CASSVGGGDQPQHF.

The chain has TRBV7-2 and TRBJ2-7; D possibly corresponds to TRBD1 (6 bases). The CDR3 extends over 16 amino acids. Per germline, CDR1 SGHTA and CDR2 FQGNSA. V dropped 0 bases and J dropped 1 base, with 13 bases sitting between them. The CDR3 DNA is TGTGCCAGCAGCTTAGCGGGGACACGGACTTCCTACGAGCAGTACTTC. Protein product: CASSLAGTRTSYEQYF. The whole variable domain, remainder taken from reference TRBV7-2 and TRBJ2-7, is GAGVSQSPSNKVTEKGKDVELRCDPISGHTALYWYRQSLGQGLEFLIYFQGNSAPDKSGLPSDRFSAERTGGSVSTLTIQRTQQEDSAVYLCASSLAGTRTSYEQYFGPGTRLTVT.

V is TRBV18 and J is TRBJ1-5; 10 nucleotides agree with TRBD1. V was pared by 3 bases and J by 0 bases, with 5 bases of the junction left unmatched. Germline CDR1 is KGHSH and CDR2 is LQKENI. The CDR3 is 17 residues long. The CDR3 spells CASSPGDRGNSNQPQHF. The CDR3 DNA reads as TGTGCCAGCTCACCCGGGGACAGGGGCAATAGCAATCAGCCCCAGCATTTT.

The gene calls are TRBV24-1 and TRBJ1-2; possibly TRBD1 for D (6 bases). Between the trimmed V and J ends, which lost 3 bases and 3 bases, there was a span of 28 bases. In germline, CDR1 is KGHDR, CDR2 SFDVKD. The CDR3 contains 20 residues. This CDR3 reads CATSDPPVGGPPGSDYGYTF. CDR3 DNA sequence: TGTGCCACCAGTGATCCACCCGTAGGGGGTCCGCCAGGGTCGGACTATGGCTACACCTTC.

V is TRBV2 and J is TRBJ1-2, with 8 bases aligning to TRBD1. Germline V CDR1 and CDR2: SNHLY, FYNNEI. This CDR3 has 14 residues. V was clipped by 4 bases and J by 0 bases; unmatched bases: 1. In DNA, the CDR3 is TGTGCCAGCAGTGTGACAGGGGCTAACTATGGCTACACCTTC. This codes for CASSVTGANYGYTF.

The chain combines TRBV5-6 with TRBJ1-2, with D tentatively TRBD1 (6 bases). The ends were cut back, 1 base at V and 5 bases at J, with 15 bases in the middle. The CDR3 runs 15 residues. Per the germline V gene, CDR1 is SGHDT and CDR2 is YYEEEE. CDR3 in amino acids: CASSLHARGYYGYTF. In DNA form, the CDR3 reads TGTGCCAGCAGCTTGCACGCCAGGGGATATTATGGCTACACCTTC. Full variable domain (rest looked up from reference TRBV5-6 and TRBJ1-2): DAGVTQSPTHLIKTRGQQVTLRCSPKSGHDTVSWYQQALGQGPQFIFQYYEEEERQRGNFPDRFSGHQFPNYSSELNVNALLLGDSALYLCASSLHARGYYGYTFGSGTRLTVV.

The chain has TRBV7-8 and TRBJ1-5, with 9 bases matching TRBD1. The CDR3 covers 19 residues. Germline assignment: CDR1 SGHVS and CDR2 FQNEAQ. Trimming cost V 5 bases and J 2 bases; bases outside gene matches: 16. The CDR3: CASSPPGTGRVLGNQPQHF. The CDR3 DNA reads TGTGCCAGCAGCCCCCCCGGGACAGGGAGAGTCTTGGGCAATCAGCCCCAGCATTTT.

This clone was observed a few times. This chain links TRBV5-1 with TRBJ1-1, with 8 bases aligning to TRBD1. The CDR3 spans 13 residues. CDR1 SGHRS and CDR2 YFSETQ come from the germline V gene. The trim removed 4 bases at V and 7 bases at J, leaving 6 bases unmatched. DNA for the CDR3: TGCGCCAGCAGCCTAGGGACAGGACGTGAAGCTTTCTTT. Translating it yields CASSLGTGREAFF.

The J gene is TRBJ2-7, the V gene TRBV10-2; D gene unclear. V was clipped by 0 bases and J by 3 bases, with 0 bases between them. The germline gives CDR1 WSHSY, CDR2 SAAADI. The CDR3 contains 11 residues. As DNA, the CDR3 is TGCGCCAGCAGTGAGTCCTACGAGCAGTACTTC. Translation: CASSESYEQYF.

The genes are TRBV25-1 and TRBJ2-2, with 8 bases lining up with TRBD1. Germline V gene lookup returns CDR1 MGHDK and CDR2 SYGVNS. This CDR3 has 14 residues. After removal of 4 bases from V and 3 bases from J, the junction contained 1 base not matched to a gene. CDR3: CASSGGQDTGELFF. The DNA for the CDR3 is TGTGCCAGCAGTGGGGGACAGGACACCGGGGAGCTGTTTTTT. Full variable domain (remainder filled in from reference TRBV25-1 and TRBJ2-2): EADIYQTPRYLVIGTGKKITLECSQTMGHDKMYWYQQDPGMELHLIHYSYGVNSTEKGDLSSESTVSRIRTEHFPLTLESARPSHTSQYLCASSGGQDTGELFFGEGSRLTVL.

This chain connects TRBV14 to TRBJ2-7, with D unclear. Trimming removed 0 bases from V and 4 bases from J, with 7 bases in between. In germline, CDR1 is SGHDN, CDR2 FVKESK. This CDR3 has 13 amino acids. The CDR3 region has the DNA TGTGCCAGCAGCCAAGATTTGGGGTACGAGCAGTACTTC. As protein: CASSQDLGYEQYF.

The chain recombines TRBV9 with TRBJ2-5; D unclear. This CDR3 region has 13 residues. The germline V gene encodes CDR1 SGDLS and CDR2 YYNGEE. V lost 0 bases to trimming and J lost 5 bases, with 8 bases between them. CDR3 sequence reads: CASSVGGAETQYF. The CDR3 nucleotides read TGTGCCAGCAGCGTAGGGGGTGCGGAGACCCAGTACTTC.

The chain employs TRBV19 and TRBJ2-2, with D perhaps TRBD1 (6 bases). V was trimmed by 6 bases and J by 2 bases, leaving 19 bases between them. The CDR3 loop spans 17 amino acids. Per the germline V gene, CDR1 is LNHDA and CDR2 is SQIVND (reference sequence). CDR3 protein: CASRERTGKTNTGELFF. For the CDR3, the DNA is TGTGCCAGTAGGGAGAGAACAGGGAAGACAAACACCGGGGAGCTGTTTTTT.

The chain joins TRBV2 to TRBJ1-1; 9 bases line up with TRBD1. Looked up from germline, CDR1 is SNHLY and CDR2 is FYNNEI. This CDR3 spans 13 amino acids. After removal of 6 bases from V and 11 bases from J, the junction contained 10 bases not matched to a gene. CDR3 DNA sequence: TGTGCCAGCAGCCCGGGACAGGGATCGAGGGCTTTCTTT. Amino acids: CASSPGQGSRAFF.

This chain links TRBV19 with TRBJ1-5; tentatively, D is TRBD1 (6 bases). The V gene's germline CDR1 is LNHDA and CDR2 SQIVND (reference sequence). Deletions cut 8 bases from V and 1 base from J, with 21 bases between. The length of the CDR3 is 17 residues. CDR3 protein: CASGPDRSSLSNQPQHF. DNA of the CDR3: TGTGCCAGTGGTCCGGACAGATCTTCACTGAGCAATCAGCCCCAGCATTTT.